Presented here are 6 T cell receptor beta chains from one specimen sequenced in a study of T cells expressing NK-cell markers. TCRdb processed the 5' RACE reads again and assigns one entry to each CDR3 protein, with no DNA. The sample includes about 460,000 distinct CDR3 sequences. Sequencing used blood T cells: a sorted CD56 or NKG2C T cell subset, CD4+ or CD8+ T cells, or bulk PBMC T cells (not recorded which). The receptors come from a woman aged 45-60 years in good health.

The chain carries TRBV4-2 and TRBJ2-2; TCRdb's assignment of TRBD1 cannot be checked, as there is no DNA. The CDR3 runs to 18 residues. Germline V lookup: CDR1 LGHNA, CDR2 YNFKEQ. The CDR3: CASSRSRHQGQGPGELFF.

This sequence joins TRBV7-9 and TRBJ2-1. This CDR3 region has 15 residues. Germline assignment: CDR1 SEHNR and CDR2 FQNEAQ (reference sequence). This chain's CDR3 is CASSLALSSDNEQFF.

This sequence joins TRBV12-3 or TRBV12-4 and TRBJ2-3; there is no DNA to check the TCRdb D call of TRBD1. The CDR3 covers 14 residues. The chain's CDR3 is CASSLGTGGRTQYF.

The V gene is TRBV12-3 or TRBV12-4, the J gene TRBJ2-3; without DNA, the TCRdb call of TRBD2 cannot be checked. This CDR3 is built from 15 residues. CDR3 region: CASSLILAITDTQYF.

The chain carries TRBV7-6 and TRBJ2-5; TCRdb's D call, TRBD1, is unchecked because there is no DNA. This CDR3 spans 15 amino acids. Germline CDR1 and CDR2: SGHVS and FNYEAQ. The CDR3 sequence is CASSPLPGDGETQYF.

The V and J genes are TRBV12-3 or TRBV12-4 and TRBJ2-2; TCRdb gives TRBD1 as the D gene, but with no DNA this cannot be confirmed. This CDR3 contains 17 residues. CDR3 in amino acids: CASSFPGGRVGTGELFF.